This T cell receptor beta chain was captured in a study of cytomegalovirus exposure and HLA in healthy donors. Study in general: Most donors, approximately 82% of approximately 400 genotyped, fell in the Caucasian-associated ancestry cluster.

The CDR3 loop spans 13 amino acids. Germline V gives CDR1 LNHDA, CDR2 SQIVND (reference sequence). Trimming left V 4 bases short and J 7 bases short, with 11 bases between. Whole-study findings and limits: Among CMV-associated TCR beta chains, most appeared HLA-restricted in a later analysis. Later analysis identified about 18,000 TCR beta sequences associated with HLA alleles, using a false discovery rate threshold of 0.05.

With respect to this clone: Its antigen is not known.

This PCR relied on a set of 60 Vbeta primers and 13 Jbeta primers. The data were produced by immunoSEQ multiplex PCR, yet TCRdb's version contains in-frame clones alone and is incomplete. This sample's clone table lists more than 45,000 clones. This clonotype originated in a male donor in good health and CMV-seronegative. Sample: PBMCs. The chain combines TRBV19 with TRBJ1-5; D remains unclear. This chain's CDR3 is CASSSRVEQPQHF. In nucleotides, the CDR3 is TGTGCCAGTAGTAGCCGGGTTGAACAGCCCCAGCATTTT.